This T cell receptor beta chain is drawn from a study of T cells in Graves' hyperthyroidism and ophthalmopathy. Germline CDR1 and CDR2: ENHRY and SYGVKD. This CDR3 spans 12 amino acids. V gave up 11 bases and J gave up 6 bases, with 13 bases separating them. Amplification of TCR beta CDR3 regions was performed using RNA transcripts as template. First-round RT-PCR of the TCR CDR3 relied on the HTBI primer set. TCRdb re-derived calls from the multiplex PCR reads in MiXCR, one entry per CDR3 protein. The sample contains 550,000 to 700,000 distinct CDR3 sequences, roughly 15% of which appear only once. The TCR was taken from a woman in her thirties or forties with Graves' ophthalmopathy. The specimen sequenced was blood. The chain combines TRBV10-3 with TRBJ2-2; D is undetermined. CDR3 coding DNA: TGTGCCCACACGGACGGAGCCGGGGAGCTGTTTTTT. Its protein product is CAHTDGAGELFF.